This TCR beta chain was retrieved from a study of T-cell memory formation after mild COVID-19 (dated by TCRdb to the early 2020s). Some background on the complete study: TCR sequence clusters from the two donors were largely donor specific. T-cell clones expanding and contracting after mild COVID-19 in two donors were tracked by longitudinal TCRalpha and TCRbeta repertoire sequencing. The cohort was made up of two young adult volunteers, one female and one male, who were previously healthy. The study at large found these results: Some responding clones were detected in pre-infection memory, suggesting pre-existing cross-reactive memory T cells joined the SARS-CoV-2 response. The second-wave clones that peaked on day 37 were not confirmed to be SARS-CoV-2 specific. From day 15 to 85, contracting clones showed balanced CD4/CD8 phenotypes, whereas a second wave of clones that expanded from day 15 to 37 leaned towards CD4+. Only two mild cases were covered by the study, and larger cohorts that include severe cases with pre-infection samples were considered necessary. Contracting CD4+ clones turned up mainly in the CM and EM memory subsets, whereas EMRA was where CD8+ clones were enriched.

This clonotype was counted many times. This receptor's antigen is unknown. Per-base qualities were not stored, and no clone one base away is much larger. Ficoll-Paque density gradient centrifugation was used to isolate PBMCs. Sequenced using an Illumina NovaSeq 6000. Using 5'RACE with constant-segment primers, TCRalpha and TCRbeta cDNA libraries were constructed, with sample barcodes and unique molecular identifiers added in the process. RNA was extracted from every sample with Trizol reagent. The libraries were amplified in two PCR steps, and the second step added a second sample barcode and Illumina TruSeq adapters. Libraries were sequenced on an Illumina NovaSeq with 2 x 150 bp paired-end reads. As for the original processing: Reads were demultiplexed and collapsed into UMI-guided consensus sequences with migec v1.2.7. With mixcr v2.1.11, UMI consensuses were aligned to TRA and TRB V and J templates and assembled into clonotypes. Expanded or contracted clonotypes were those called significant by both edgeR and NoisET, with noise models trained on biological replicates. For edgeR calls, a false discovery rate-adjusted p below 0.01 and a log2 fold-change threshold of 1 were applied. As an exploratory analysis of dynamics, max-normalized trajectories of the 1000 most abundant clonotypes were examined by PCA with hierarchical clustering. Separately sequenced CD4+ and CD8+ repertoires were used to assign a CD4 or CD8 phenotype to each responding clone. In-frame beta chains were kept once TCRdb had trimmed the public reads at Q25 with fastp and called clones with MiXCR. Here each entry gathers all rows of one CDR3 protein and keeps the most common genes and DNA. The V and J calls here are based on TCRdb, not the publication. This sample lists about 170,000 distinct CDR3 sequences; around 13% were detected once. Approximately 3.3% of the sample is in the top ten clones.

The CDR3 has 16 amino acids, counting the end cysteine and phenylalanine. Of all the DNA, just the CDR3 is kept, 48 bases in frame from base 1. Sequences MGHRA (CDR1) and YSYEKL (CDR2) are obtained from the germline V gene. Deletion took 0 bases off V and 0 bases off J, with a span of 10 bases between the germline ends. Recombination joined TRBV4-1 with TRBJ2-3; 5 matching bases give a weak D call of TRBD2. The sequenced sample consisted of PBMCs or a T cell subset sorted from them (not recorded which). The origin of this receptor is a man in his late teens or twenties who had mild COVID-19 (a few samples of this study predate the infection). The sample titles of this study are shuffled in the database, so cell type and time point are left out; the donor was told from shared clones. In nucleotide form, the sequence is TGCGCCAGCAGCCAAGAACAGCGGCCAAGCACAGATACGCAGTATTTT. Its protein reads: CASSQEQRPSTDTQYF.